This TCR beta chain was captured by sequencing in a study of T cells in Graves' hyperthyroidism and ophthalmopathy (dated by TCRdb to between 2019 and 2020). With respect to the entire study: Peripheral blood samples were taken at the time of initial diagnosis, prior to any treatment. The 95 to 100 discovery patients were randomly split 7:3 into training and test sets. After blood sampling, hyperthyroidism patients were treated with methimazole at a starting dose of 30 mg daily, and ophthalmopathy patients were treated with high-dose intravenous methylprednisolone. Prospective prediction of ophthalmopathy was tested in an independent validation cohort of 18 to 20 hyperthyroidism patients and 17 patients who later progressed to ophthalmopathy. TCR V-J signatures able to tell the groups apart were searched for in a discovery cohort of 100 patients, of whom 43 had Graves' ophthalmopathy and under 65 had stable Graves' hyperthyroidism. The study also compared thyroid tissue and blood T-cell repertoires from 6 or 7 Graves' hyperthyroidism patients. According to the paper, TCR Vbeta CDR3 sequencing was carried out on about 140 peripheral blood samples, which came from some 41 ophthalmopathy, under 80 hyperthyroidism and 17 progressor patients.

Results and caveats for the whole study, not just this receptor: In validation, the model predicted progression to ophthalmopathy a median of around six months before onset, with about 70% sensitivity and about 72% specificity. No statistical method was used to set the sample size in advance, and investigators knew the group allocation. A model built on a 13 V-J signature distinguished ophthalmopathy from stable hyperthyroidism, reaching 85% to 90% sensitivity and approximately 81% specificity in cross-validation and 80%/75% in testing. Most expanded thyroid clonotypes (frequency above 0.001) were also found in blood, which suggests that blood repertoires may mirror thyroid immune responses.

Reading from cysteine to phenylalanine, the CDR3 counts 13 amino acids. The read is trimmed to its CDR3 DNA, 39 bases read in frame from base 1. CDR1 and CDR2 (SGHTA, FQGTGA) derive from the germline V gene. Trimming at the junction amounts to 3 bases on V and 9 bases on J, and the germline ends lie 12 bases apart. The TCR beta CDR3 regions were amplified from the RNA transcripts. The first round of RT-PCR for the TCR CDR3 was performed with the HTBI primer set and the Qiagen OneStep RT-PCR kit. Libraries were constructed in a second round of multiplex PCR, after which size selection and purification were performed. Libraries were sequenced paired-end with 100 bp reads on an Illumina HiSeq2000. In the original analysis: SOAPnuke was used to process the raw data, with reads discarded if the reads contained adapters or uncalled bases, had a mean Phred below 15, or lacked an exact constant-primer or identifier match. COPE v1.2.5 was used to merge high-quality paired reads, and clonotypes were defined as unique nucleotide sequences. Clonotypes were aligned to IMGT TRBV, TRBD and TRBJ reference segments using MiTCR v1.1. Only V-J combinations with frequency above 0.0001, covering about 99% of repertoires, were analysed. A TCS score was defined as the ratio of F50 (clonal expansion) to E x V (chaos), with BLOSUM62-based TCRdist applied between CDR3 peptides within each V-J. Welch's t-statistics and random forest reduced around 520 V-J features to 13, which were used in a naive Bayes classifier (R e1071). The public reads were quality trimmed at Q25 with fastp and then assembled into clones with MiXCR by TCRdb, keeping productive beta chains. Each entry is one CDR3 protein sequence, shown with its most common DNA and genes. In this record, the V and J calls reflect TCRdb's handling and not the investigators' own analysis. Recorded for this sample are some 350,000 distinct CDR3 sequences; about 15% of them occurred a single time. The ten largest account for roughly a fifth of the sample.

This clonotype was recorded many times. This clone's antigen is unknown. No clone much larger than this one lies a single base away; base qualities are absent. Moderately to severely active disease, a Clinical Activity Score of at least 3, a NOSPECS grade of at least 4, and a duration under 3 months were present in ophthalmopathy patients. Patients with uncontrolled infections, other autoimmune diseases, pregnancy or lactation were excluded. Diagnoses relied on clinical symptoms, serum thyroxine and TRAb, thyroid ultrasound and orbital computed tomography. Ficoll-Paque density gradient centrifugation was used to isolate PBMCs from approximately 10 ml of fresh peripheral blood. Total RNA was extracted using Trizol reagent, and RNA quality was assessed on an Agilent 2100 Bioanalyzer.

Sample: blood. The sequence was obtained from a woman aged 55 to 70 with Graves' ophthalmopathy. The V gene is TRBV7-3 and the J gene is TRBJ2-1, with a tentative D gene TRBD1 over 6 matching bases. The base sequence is TGTGCCAGCAGCTTGATACAGGGAGCTGAGCAGTTCTTC. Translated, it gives CASSLIQGAEQFF.